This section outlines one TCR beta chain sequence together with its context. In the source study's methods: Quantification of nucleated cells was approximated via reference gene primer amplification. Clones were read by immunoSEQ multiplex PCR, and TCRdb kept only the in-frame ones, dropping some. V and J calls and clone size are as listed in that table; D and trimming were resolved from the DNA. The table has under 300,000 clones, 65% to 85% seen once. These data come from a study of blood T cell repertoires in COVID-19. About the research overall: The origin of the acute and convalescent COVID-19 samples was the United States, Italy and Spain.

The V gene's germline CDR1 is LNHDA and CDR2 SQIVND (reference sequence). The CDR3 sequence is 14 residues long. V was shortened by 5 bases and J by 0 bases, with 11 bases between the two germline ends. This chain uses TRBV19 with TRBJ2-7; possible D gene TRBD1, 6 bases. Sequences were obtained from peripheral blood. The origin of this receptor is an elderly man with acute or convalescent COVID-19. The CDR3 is CASSVDRSSYEQYF. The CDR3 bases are TGTGCCAGTAGTGTCGACAGGAGCTCCTACGAGCAGTACTTC.